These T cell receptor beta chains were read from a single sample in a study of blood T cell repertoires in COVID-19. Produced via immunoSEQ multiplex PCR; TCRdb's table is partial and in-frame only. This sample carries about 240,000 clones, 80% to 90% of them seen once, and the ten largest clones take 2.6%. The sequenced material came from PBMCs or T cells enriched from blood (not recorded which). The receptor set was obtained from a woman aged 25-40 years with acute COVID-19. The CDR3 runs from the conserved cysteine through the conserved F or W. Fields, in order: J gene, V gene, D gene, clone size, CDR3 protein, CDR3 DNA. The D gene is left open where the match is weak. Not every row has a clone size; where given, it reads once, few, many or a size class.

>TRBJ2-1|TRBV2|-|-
CASRFQAAGRMFF
TGTGCCAGCAGATTCCAAGCCGCGGGGCGAATGTTCTTC
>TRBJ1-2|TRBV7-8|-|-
CASSPQLTGVGYTF
TGTGCCAGCAGCCCACAACTGACAGGAGTAGGTTACACCTTC
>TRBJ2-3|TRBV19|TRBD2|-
CASSPGTSGDTQYF
TGTGCCAGTAGTCCCGGGACTAGTGGGGATACGCAGTATTTT
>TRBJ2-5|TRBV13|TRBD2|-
CASSSSSGGMTETQYF
TGTGCCAGCAGCTCAAGTAGCGGGGGAATGACAGAGACCCAGTACTTC
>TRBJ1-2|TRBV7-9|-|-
CASSLVGLRGYTF
TGTGCCAGCAGCTTAGTTGGACTGCGTGGCTACACCTTC
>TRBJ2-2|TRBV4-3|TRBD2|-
CASSQDRLAGVTGELFF
TGCGCCAGCAGCCAAGATAGACTAGCCGGGGTTACCGGGGAGCTGTTTTTT
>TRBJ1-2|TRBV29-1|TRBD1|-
CSVSPGQGYYGYTF
TGCAGCGTTTCCCCGGGACAGGGATACTATGGCTACACCTTC
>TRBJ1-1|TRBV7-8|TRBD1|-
CASSWDRGNTEAFF
TGTGCCAGCAGCTGGGACAGGGGGAACACTGAAGCTTTCTTT
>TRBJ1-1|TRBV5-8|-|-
CASSLAGTLTEAFF
TGTGCCAGCAGCTTGGCCGGGACTCTCACTGAAGCTTTCTTT
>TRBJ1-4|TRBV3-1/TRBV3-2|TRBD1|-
CASSHTPGTGGKLFF
TGTGCCAGCAGCCATACCCCCGGGACAGGGGGAAAACTGTTTTTT
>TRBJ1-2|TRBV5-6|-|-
CASSPDTSYNYGYTF
TGTGCCAGCAGCCCTGACACTTCCTATAACTATGGCTACACCTTC
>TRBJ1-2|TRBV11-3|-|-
CASSSEVSNYGYTF
TGTGCCAGCAGCTCCGAAGTGAGTAACTATGGCTACACCTTC
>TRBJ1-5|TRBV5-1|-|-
CASSLIGDTQPQHF
TGCGCCAGCAGCTTGATAGGGGATACTCAGCCCCAGCATTTT
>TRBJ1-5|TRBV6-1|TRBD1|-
CASSELPRQGGQPQHF
TGTGCCAGCAGTGAATTGCCCCGACAGGGAGGACAGCCCCAGCATTTT
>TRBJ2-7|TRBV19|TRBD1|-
CASSIRDSYEQYF
TGTGCCAGTAGTATACGGGACAGCTACGAGCAGTACTTC
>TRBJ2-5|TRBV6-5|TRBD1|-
CASRGTGGRETQYF
TGTGCCAGCAGGGGGACAGGGGGCCGGGAGACCCAGTACTTC
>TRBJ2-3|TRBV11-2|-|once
CASSLGGGTHPYF
TGTGCCAGCAGCTTAGGGGGTGGGACTCACCCGTATTTT
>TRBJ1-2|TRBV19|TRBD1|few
CASQPLGQGASYGYTF
TGTGCCAGCCAGCCCCTGGGACAGGGAGCCTCCTATGGCTACACCTTC
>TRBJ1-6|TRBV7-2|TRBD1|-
CASTATRDRLNSPLHF
TGTGCCAGCACCGCAACCCGGGACAGACTTAATTCACCCCTCCACTTT
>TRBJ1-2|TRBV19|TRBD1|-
CASSIGVGTGVYGYTF
TGTGCCAGTAGTATAGGTGTCGGGACAGGGGTCTATGGCTACACCTTC
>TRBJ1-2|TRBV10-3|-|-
CAISAGVANYGYTF
TGTGCCATCAGTGCAGGCGTGGCTAACTATGGCTACACCTTC
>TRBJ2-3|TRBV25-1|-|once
CASSEPPEGGTDTQYF
TGTGCCAGCAGTGAACCCCCCGAGGGGGGCACAGATACGCAGTATTTT
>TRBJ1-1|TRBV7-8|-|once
CASRYQGKGTEAFF
TGTGCCAGCAGGTATCAGGGCAAGGGCACTGAAGCTTTCTTT
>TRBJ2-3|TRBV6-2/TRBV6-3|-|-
CASSYSRVGVTDTQYF
TGTGCCAGCAGTTACTCGAGGGTTGGGGTCACAGATACGCAGTATTTT
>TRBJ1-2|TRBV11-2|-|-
CASSASSWANSYGYTF
TGTGCCAGCAGCGCCAGCAGTTGGGCTAACAGCTATGGCTACACCTTC
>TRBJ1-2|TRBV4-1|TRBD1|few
CASSQESGGKGYTF
TGCGCCAGCAGCCAAGAATCAGGGGGCAAAGGCTACACCTTC
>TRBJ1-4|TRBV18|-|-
CASSPQGSSEKLFF
TGTGCCAGCTCACCTCAGGGATCTTCCGAAAAACTGTTTTTT
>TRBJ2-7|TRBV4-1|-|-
CASSQAIGAGSSREQYF
TGCGCCAGCAGCCAAGCTATCGGCGCGGGGAGTTCCCGCGAGCAGTACTTC
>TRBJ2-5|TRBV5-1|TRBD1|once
CASCDMTGKTQYF
TGCGCCAGCTGCGACATGACAGGGAAGACCCAGTACTTC
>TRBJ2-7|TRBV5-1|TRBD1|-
CASSPGQGAMYEQYF
TGCGCCAGCAGCCCGGGACAGGGGGCTATGTACGAGCAGTACTTC
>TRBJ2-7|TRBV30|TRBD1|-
CAWSGQGGYEQYF
TGTGCCTGGAGTGGACAGGGGGGCTACGAGCAGTACTTC
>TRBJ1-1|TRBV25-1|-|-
CASSEYKQGNTEAFF
TGTGCCAGCAGTGAATATAAACAGGGGAACACTGAAGCTTTCTTT
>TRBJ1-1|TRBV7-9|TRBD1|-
CASLRGQFLVGSEAFF
TGTGCCAGCTTGAGGGGACAGTTCCTTGTTGGCTCTGAAGCTTTCTTT
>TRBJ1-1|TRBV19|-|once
CASSRQQGLYTEAFF
TGTGCCAGTAGCCGCCAACAGGGTCTGTACACTGAAGCTTTCTTT
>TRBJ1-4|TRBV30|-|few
CAWSAGTADEKLFF
TGTGCCTGGAGCGCCGGGACTGCCGATGAAAAACTGTTTTTT
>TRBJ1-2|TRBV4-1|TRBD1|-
CASSPYRDRVILYYGYTF
TGCGCCAGCAGCCCTTATCGGGACAGGGTTATTCTTTACTATGGCTACACCTTC
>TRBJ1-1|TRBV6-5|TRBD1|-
CASNPGQGADTEAFF
TGTGCCAGCAATCCGGGACAGGGGGCAGATACTGAAGCTTTCTTT
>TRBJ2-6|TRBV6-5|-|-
CASSRDFGANVLTF
TGTGCCAGCAGTAGGGACTTTGGGGCCAACGTCCTGACTTTC
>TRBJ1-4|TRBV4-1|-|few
CATKSTATNEKLFF
TGCGCCACCAAGTCGACAGCAACTAATGAAAAACTGTTTTTT
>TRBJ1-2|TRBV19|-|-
CASMGGSYGYTF
TGTGCCAGTATGGGGGGGAGCTATGGCTACACCTTC
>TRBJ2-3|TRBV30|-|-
CAWSEDNTDTQYF
TGTGCCTGGAGTGAGGACAACACAGATACGCAGTATTTT
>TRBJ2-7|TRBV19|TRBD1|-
CASSTTNRGEKSEQYF
TGTGCCAGTAGTACCACTAACAGGGGGGAAAAATCCGAGCAGTACTTC
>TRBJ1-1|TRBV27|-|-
CASFSPGRNTEAFF
TGTGCCAGCTTTTCACCGGGGAGGAACACTGAAGCTTTCTTT
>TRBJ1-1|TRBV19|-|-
CASRGRVGNTEAFF
TGTGCCAGTAGGGGCAGGGTCGGGAACACTGAAGCTTTCTTT
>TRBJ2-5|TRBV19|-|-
CASSIEAQETQYF
TGTGCCAGTAGTATAGAGGCCCAAGAGACCCAGTACTTC
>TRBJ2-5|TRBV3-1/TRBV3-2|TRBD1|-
CASSLGTGAQETQYF
TGTGCCAGCAGCCTCGGAACAGGGGCCCAAGAGACCCAGTACTTC
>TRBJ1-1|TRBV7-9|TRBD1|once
CASSSTGQGNTEAFF
TGTGCCAGCAGCTCGACGGGACAGGGTAACACTGAAGCTTTCTTT
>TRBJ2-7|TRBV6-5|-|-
CASSRSYEQYF
TGTGCCAGCAGCCGCTCCTACGAGCAGTACTTC
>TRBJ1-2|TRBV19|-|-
CASSRGGEETF
TGTGCCAGTAGTCGGGGTGGGGAGGAAACCTTC
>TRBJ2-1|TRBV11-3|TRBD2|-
CASSVGSGGPYNEQFF
TGTGCCAGCAGCGTAGGGAGCGGGGGGCCCTACAATGAGCAGTTCTTC